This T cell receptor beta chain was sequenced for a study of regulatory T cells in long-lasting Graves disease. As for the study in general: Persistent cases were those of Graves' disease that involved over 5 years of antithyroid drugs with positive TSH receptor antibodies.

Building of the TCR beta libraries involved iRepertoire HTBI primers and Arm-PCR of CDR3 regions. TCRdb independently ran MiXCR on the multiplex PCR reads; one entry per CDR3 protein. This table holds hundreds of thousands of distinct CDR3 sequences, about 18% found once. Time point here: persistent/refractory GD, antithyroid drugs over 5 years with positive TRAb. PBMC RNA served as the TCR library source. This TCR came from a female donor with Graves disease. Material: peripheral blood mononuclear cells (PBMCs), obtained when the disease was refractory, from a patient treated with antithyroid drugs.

Here the CDR3 reads CASSSDRVDEAFF. The CDR3 DNA reads TGCGCCAGCAGCTCAGACAGGGTTGATGAAGCTTTCTTT. The gene calls are TRBV5-1 and TRBJ1-1; 7 bases align to TRBD1. J lost 7 bases, V lost 3 bases, and 6 bases had no gene match. The CDR3 runs 13 residues. The germline CDR1 and CDR2 sequences are SGHRS and YFSETQ. The variable domain in full, with the rest retrieved from reference TRBV5-1 and TRBJ1-1, is KAGVTQTPRYLIKTRGQQVTLSCSPISGHRSVSWYQQTPGQGLQFLFEYFSETQRNKGNFPGRFSGRQFSNSRSEMNVSTLELGDSALYLCASSSDRVDEAFFGQGTRLTVV.